The 9 T cell receptor beta chains below were found in one sample sequenced in a study of shared clonotypes between healthy human individuals. Here immunoSEQ multiplex PCR was the method, and the copy in TCRdb shows in-frame clones only, minus some. The table has 2 million to 3 million clones, under 95% seen once. The sample comprised naive CD4+ T cells from PBMCs. Subset given: CD45RA+ positively selected. The receptors here all came from a man younger than 35 in good health. Some clones in this sample may be carry-over from other donors' samples.

The rearrangement links TRBV9 to TRBJ2-3, with 10 bases lining up with TRBD2. Trimming at V came to 3 bases and at J to 2 bases, leaving 6 bases not matched to a gene. The CDR3 contains 16 residues. CDR1 is SGDLS and CDR2 is YYNGEE in the germline V gene. Written as DNA, the CDR3 is TGTGCCAGCAGCGCAAGGACTAGCGGAGCCACAGATACGCAGTATTTT. Translation gives CASSARTSGATDTQYF.

This clone was seen once. The chain carries TRBV7-9 and TRBJ1-3, with no clear D. The CDR3 covers 13 residues. The V gene's germline CDR1 is SEHNR and CDR2 FQNEAQ (reference sequence). V lost 2 bases, J lost 3 bases, and 5 bases lay in between. The CDR3, as DNA: TGTGCCAGCAGCTTATTGAGTGGAAACACCATATATTTT. Residues: CASSLLSGNTIYF.

This chain uses TRBV7-9 with TRBJ1-4; 7 nucleotides match TRBD1. CDR3 length: 16 amino acids. In germline, CDR1 is SEHNR, CDR2 FQNEAQ (reference sequence). J lost 2 bases, V lost 2 bases, and 5 bases had no gene match. CDR3 sequence: CASSLFGQATNEKLFF. The CDR3 nucleotides read TGTGCCAGCAGCTTATTCGGACAGGCTACTAATGAAAAACTGTTTTTT. Combining the CDR3 with reference TRBV7-9 and TRBJ1-4 gives the whole variable domain DTGVSQNPRHKITKRGQNVTFRCDPISEHNRLYWYRQTLGQGPEFLTYFQNEAQLEKSRLLSDRFSAERPKGSFSTLEIQRTEQGDSAMYLCASSLFGQATNEKLFFGSGTQLSVL.

This clone has just one count. J is TRBJ2-1 and V is TRBV5-8, with 7 nucleotides matching TRBD2. CDR1 and CDR2 (germline): SGHTS, YDEGEE. Trimming removed 0 bases from V and 13 bases from J; junction bases left unmatched: 4. The length of the CDR3 is 12 residues. Here the CDR3 reads CASSLEAGPQFF. The CDR3 DNA follows: TGTGCCAGCAGCTTGGAAGCGGGACCACAGTTCTTC.

J is TRBJ1-4 and V is TRBV11-1; 10 bases line up with TRBD1. CDR3 size: 13 residues. Germline CDR1 and CDR2: SGHAT and FQDESV (reference sequence). The J segment lost 7 bases and the V segment lost 4 bases, leaving 0 bases of the junction unmatched. The CDR3 reads CASSWDRGEKLFF. For the CDR3, the DNA is TGTGCCAGCAGCTGGGACAGGGGTGAAAAACTGTTTTTT. Filled out from reference TRBV11-1 and TRBJ1-4, the complete variable domain reads EAEVAQSPRYKITEKSQAVAFWCDPISGHATLYWYRQILGQGPELLVQFQDESVVDDSQLPKDRFSAERLKGVDSTLKIQPAELGDSAMYLCASSWDRGEKLFFGSGTQLSVL.

As concerns this clone: The same CDR3 can be traced to other DNA sequences in this sample. The genes are TRBV9 and TRBJ2-2; no firm D call. The CDR3 covers 15 residues. Germline V gene data show CDR1 as SGDLS and CDR2 as YYNGEE. Between the trimmed V and J ends, which lost 0 bases and 1 base, there was a span of 7 bases. The CDR3 nucleotides read TGTGCCAGCAGCGTAGGGGGATTGAACACCGGGGAGCTGTTTTTT. It encodes CASSVGGLNTGELFF. Using reference TRBV9 and TRBJ2-2 for the parts outside the CDR3, the full variable domain is DSGVTQTPKHLITATGQRVTLRCSPRSGDLSVYWYQQSLDQGLQFLIQYYNGEERAKGNILERFSAQQFPDLHSELNLSSLELGDSALYFCASSVGGLNTGELFFGEGSRLTVL.

The V call is TRBV5-5, the J call TRBJ2-7, with 8 positions matching TRBD2. Germline V gene sequence: CDR1 SGHKS, CDR2 YYEKEE (reference sequence). The CDR3 contains 16 residues. The J segment lost 2 bases and the V segment lost 4 bases, leaving 11 bases of the junction unmatched. CDR3 coding DNA: TGTGCCAGCAGCCCCTCGGGGGGGCGCGAAACCTACGAGCAGTACTTC. Encoded protein: CASSPSGGRETYEQYF.

The CDR3 DNA sequence: TGTGCCAGCAGCCCGGGACTAGCAATCGATGAGCAGTTCTTC. This translates into CASSPGLAIDEQFF. The V call is TRBV11-3, the J call TRBJ2-1; 9 bases are a match to TRBD2. CDR1 and CDR2 (germline): SGHNT, YENEEA. V lost 5 bases and J lost 8; bases outside the gene matches: 7. The CDR3 is made up of 14 amino acids.

The chain uses TRBV5-6 and TRBJ2-2; D is possibly TRBD1 (6 bases). The length of the CDR3 is 14 residues. Per germline, CDR1 SGHDT and CDR2 YYEEEE. V lost 1 base and J 7 bases, leaving 11 bases between the germline ends. The CDR3 here is CASSLFEGVGELFF. The CDR3 bases are TGTGCCAGCAGCTTGTTCGAGGGGGTCGGGGAGCTGTTTTTT.